The rows below give T cell receptor beta chains drawn from one sample of a study of OX40 agonist ivuxolimab in advanced cancers. Clones were sequenced by immunoSEQ multiplex PCR, and TCRdb holds only the in-frame ones, with some missing. In the table there are around 35,000 clones, roughly 87% of which are singletons. Sequenced here: CD4+ or CD8+ T cells sorted from blood, sampled in a trial of the OX40 agonist ivuxolimab. The receptors come from an adult with an advanced solid tumor such as melanoma, head and neck, liver or kidney cancer. Both conserved end residues are part of each CDR3. A D gene is named only where the DNA matches it firmly. Clone size appears in some rows only: once, few, many, or a class for an expanded clone.

clone_size d_call j_call v_call cdr3_length cdr3_aa cdr3_nt
few TRBD2 TRBJ2-7 TRBV6-5 16 CASSYSDSGGIDEQYF TGTGCCAGCAGTTACTCGGATAGCGGGGGGATCGACGAGCAGTACTTC
- TRBD1 TRBJ2-3 TRBV27 15 CASSPGQGITDTQYF TGTGCCAGCAGTCCGGGACAGGGAATCACAGATACGCAGTATTTT
- - TRBJ2-2 TRBV5-6 14 CASSLASDTGELFF TGTGCCAGCAGCTTGGCCTCGGACACCGGGGAGCTGTTTTTT
- - TRBJ1-1 TRBV6-4 14 CASSEHGMNTEAFF TGTGCCAGCAGTGAGCACGGAATGAACACTGAAGCTTTCTTT
- TRBD1 TRBJ1-5 TRBV18 15 CASSPGDRFNQPQHF TGTGCCAGCTCACCCGGGGACAGGTTCAATCAGCCCCAGCATTTT
once TRBD2 TRBJ2-1 TRBV7-8 18 CASSKGVWAGGDLHEQFF TGTGCCAGCAGCAAAGGGGTTTGGGCGGGGGGCGACCTCCATGAGCAGTTCTTC
- TRBD2 TRBJ2-1 TRBV6-5 15 CASSYGTAGGNEQFF TGTGCCAGCAGTTACGGGACCGCGGGGGGCAATGAGCAGTTCTTC
- - TRBJ1-1 TRBV13 14 CASSYKTGNTEAFF TGTGCCAGCAGCTACAAGACAGGGAACACTGAAGCTTTCTTT
- TRBD1 TRBJ1-2 TRBV27 13 CASSPWDSYGYTF TGTGCCAGCAGTCCCTGGGACAGCTATGGCTACACCTTC
- - TRBJ2-7 TRBV4-1 15 CASSLSSQSSYEQYF TGCGCCAGCAGCCTCAGTTCCCAGAGCTCCTACGAGCAGTACTTC
- TRBD1 TRBJ2-7 TRBV19 14 CASTSGTGTDEQYF TGTGCCAGTACCTCCGGGACAGGGACGGATGAGCAGTACTTC
- - TRBJ2-1 TRBV4-2 15 CASSPGLSSYNEQFF TGTGCCAGCAGCCCCGGGCTGAGCTCCTACAATGAGCAGTTCTTC
- TRBD1 TRBJ1-2 TRBV13 13 CASSSDRGYGYTF TGTGCCAGCAGCTCAGACAGGGGGTATGGCTACACCTTC
- - TRBJ1-1 TRBV4-3 15 CASASSIALNTEAFF TGCGCCAGCGCCAGCTCGATAGCACTGAACACTGAAGCTTTCTTT
once - TRBJ2-2 TRBV5-1 17 CASSFRVERYRAGELFF TGCGCCAGCAGCTTTCGGGTCGAACGCTATAGAGCCGGGGAGCTGTTTTTT
- TRBD1 TRBJ1-5 TRBV5-6 13 CASSFTGGQPQHF TGTGCCAGCAGCTTTACAGGGGGCCAGCCCCAGCATTTT
- - TRBJ2-1 TRBV7-9 13 CASSLALVNEQFF TGTGCCAGTAGCTTAGCGTTAGTGAATGAGCAGTTCTTC
- - TRBJ2-1 TRBV4-1 20 CASSRSVLRDPREVYNEQFF TGCGCCAGCAGCCGCAGTGTCCTCCGGGACCCTAGGGAGGTCTACAATGAGCAGTTCTTC
- TRBD1 TRBJ1-6 TRBV19 13 CASKKDRGSPLHF TGTGCCAGTAAGAAGGACAGGGGCTCACCCCTCCACTTT
- TRBD2 TRBJ2-7 TRBV5-1 14 CASSLAGAGTSRDF TGCGCCAGCAGCTTGGCCGGGGCAGGGACTAGTCGTGATTTC
- - TRBJ2-7 TRBV6-4 14 CASSDGLASSEQYF TGTGCCAGCAGTGATGGTTTAGCTTCTTCCGAGCAGTACTTC
- TRBD1 TRBJ2-7 TRBV30 14 CAWATGTVSYEQYF TGTGCCTGGGCGACCGGGACAGTTTCCTACGAGCAGTACTTC
- - TRBJ1-6 TRBV7-2 16 CASTPAGAGYNSPLHF TGTGCCAGCACCCCGGCAGGGGCCGGCTATAATTCACCCCTCCACTTT
- TRBD1 TRBJ2-5 TRBV4-1 12 CASKTGWETQYF TGCGCCAGCAAGACAGGGTGGGAGACCCAGTACTTC
- - TRBJ1-6 TRBV7-6 15 CASSPTQTYNSPLHF TGTGCCAGCAGCCCAACGCAGACCTATAATTCACCCCTCCACTTT
- - TRBJ2-7 TRBV7-8 13 CASSLGSPREQYF TGTGCCAGCAGCTTAGGCTCCCCCCGCGAGCAGTACTTC
few TRBD1 TRBJ2-3 TRBV23-1 16 CASTLLGDRRLDTQYF TGCGCCAGCACCCTCCTCGGGGACAGGCGTTTAGATACGCAGTATTTT
- - TRBJ1-5 TRBV10-1 15 CASSEEGYSNQPQHF TGCGCCAGCAGTGAGGAGGGTTATAGCAATCAGCCCCAGCATTTT
- TRBD2 TRBJ2-7 TRBV19 15 CASSTYTGGSYEQYF TGTGCCAGTAGTACCTATACGGGGGGCTCCTACGAGCAGTACTTC
- TRBD1 TRBJ2-7 TRBV5-1 14 CASSWGDRVDEQYF TGCGCCAGCAGCTGGGGGGACAGGGTGGACGAGCAGTACTTC
- - TRBJ2-7 TRBV4-1 15 CASSQVADGLDEQYF TGCGCCAGCAGCCAAGTGGCGGACGGCCTGGACGAGCAGTACTTC
- - TRBJ2-1 TRBV5-4 13 CASSLESSNEQFF TGTGCCAGCAGCTTGGAATCTTCCAATGAGCAGTTCTTC
- TRBD1 TRBJ2-1 TRBV7-8 14 CASRRGQGGGEQFF TGTGCCAGCAGACGGGGACAGGGAGGTGGTGAGCAGTTCTTC
- - TRBJ2-5 TRBV27 14 CASSLGWGGETQYF TGTGCCAGCAGTTTAGGTTGGGGCGGGGAGACCCAGTACTTC
- - TRBJ1-3 TRBV27 15 CASSPALISGNTIYF TGTGCCAGCAGTCCCGCCCTCATCTCTGGAAACACCATATATTTT
medium-sized TRBD1 TRBJ1-5 TRBV2 17 CASSTGQGRSSNQPQHF TGTGCCAGCAGTACTGGACAGGGAAGAAGCAGCAATCAGCCCCAGCATTTT
- - TRBJ2-2 TRBV11-2 13 CASGLDSARELFF TGTGCCAGCGGCTTGGATTCAGCCCGGGAGCTGTTTTTT
- - TRBJ2-7 TRBV7-8 14 CASSLERGGREQYF TGTGCCAGCAGCTTAGAGCGTGGCGGCAGGGAGCAGTACTTC
- - TRBJ2-2 TRBV13 14 CASSQSRDTGELFF TGTGCCAGCAGTCAATCGAGGGACACCGGGGAGCTGTTTTTT
- - TRBJ1-2 TRBV27 13 CASSLKGFYGYTF TGTGCCAGCAGTTTAAAGGGATTCTATGGCTACACCTTC
- TRBD2 TRBJ2-7 TRBV27 16 CASSLSTGGSPYEQYF TGTGCCAGCAGTTTATCTACCGGCGGGAGTCCCTACGAGCAGTACTTC
- TRBD1 TRBJ2-7 TRBV7-3 15 CASSLTGQGIYEQYF TGTGCCAGCAGCTTAACTGGACAGGGTATCTACGAGCAGTACTTC
- TRBD1 TRBJ1-6 TRBV7-9 15 CASSGDRGRSSPLHF TGTGCCAGCAGCGGGGACAGGGGAAGAAGTTCACCCCTCCACTTT
- - TRBJ2-2 TRBV7-6 16 CASSSPGRIVPGELFF TGTGCCAGCAGCTCTCCGGGACGAATAGTTCCCGGGGAGCTGTTTTTT
- - TRBJ2-3 TRBV6-5 13 CASSWTHTDTQYF TGTGCCAGCAGTTGGACGCACACAGATACGCAGTATTTT
- - TRBJ1-4 TRBV5-6 15 CASSLREGLNEKLFF TGTGCCAGCAGCCTCAGGGAAGGGCTTAATGAAAAACTGTTTTTT
- - TRBJ1-1 TRBV5-1 15 CASSLDGTPNTEAFF TGCGCCAGCAGCTTGGACGGGACTCCGAACACTGAAGCTTTCTTT
- - TRBJ1-1 TRBV13 12 CASRAENTEAFF TGTGCCAGCAGAGCAGAGAACACTGAAGCTTTCTTT